These 10 T cell receptor beta chains share one sample of origin, sequenced in a study of T-cell memory formation after mild COVID-19. One entry per CDR3 protein, called by TCRdb with MiXCR from the 5' RACE reads. The table has 450,000 to 650,000 distinct CDR3 sequences, more than 15% seen once. Sequencing was carried out using PBMCs or a T cell subset sorted from them (not recorded which). These receptors came from an adult woman who had mild COVID-19 (a few samples of this study predate the infection). Cell type and time point are not known.

The chain employs TRBV6-1 and TRBJ1-1; 9 positions agree with TRBD1. This CDR3 comprises 14 residues. The V gene's germline CDR1 is MNHNS and CDR2 SASEGT. J was trimmed by 4 bases and V by 5 bases; bases with no gene match: 5. This CDR3 reads CASSWTGATTEAFF. DNA of the CDR3: TGTGCCAGCAGTTGGACAGGGGCAACCACTGAAGCTTTCTTT.

The V call is TRBV9, the J call TRBJ2-5; 8 bases agree with TRBD1. CDR3 length: 13 residues. Germline CDR1 is SGDLS and CDR2 is YYNGEE. The trim removed 2 bases at V and 5 bases at J, leaving 2 bases unmatched. The CDR3 spells CASSVPGGETQYF. As DNA, the CDR3 is TGTGCCAGCAGCGTTCCAGGGGGCGAGACCCAGTACTTC.

Only a few counts were recorded for this clonotype. V is TRBV27 and J is TRBJ2-7; 10 bases are shared with TRBD1. The J segment lost 6 bases and the V segment lost 4 bases, leaving 6 bases of the junction unmatched. Germline loops: CDR1 MNHEY, CDR2 SMNVEV (reference sequence). The CDR3 runs 14 residues. As DNA, the CDR3 is TGTGCCAGCAGTTCTACGGGACAGGGGCTCGAGCAGTACTTC. Translating it yields CASSSTGQGLEQYF.

This clonotype was detected a few times. This chain uses TRBV21-1 with TRBJ2-1; no check of the table's D call, TRBD2, against the DNA was made. TRBV21-1 is a documented pseudogene. The CDR3 runs 17 residues. The CDR3 DNA sequence: TGTGCCAGCAGCAAAGGCCGGGGGGACCTCTCCTACAATGAGCAGTTCTTC. Translated: CASSKGRGDLSYNEQFF.

This clonotype was seen only a few times. The gene calls are TRBV27 and TRBJ2-2; TRBD1 matches at 7 bases. Germline values: CDR1 MNHEY, CDR2 SMNVEV (reference sequence). V dropped 1 base and J dropped 6; count of bases not matched to a gene: 2. The CDR3 is 14 residues long. The CDR3 DNA reads TGTGCCAGCAGTTTATTAGGGGGCGCCGGGGAGCTGTTTTTT. Protein product: CASSLLGGAGELFF.

This clonotype was counted between two and nine times. The V call is TRBV12-3 or TRBV12-4, the J call TRBJ1-1; perhaps TRBD1 as D (6 bases). V was pared by 6 bases and J by 8 bases, with 19 bases between. The CDR3 runs 14 residues. The chain's CDR3 is CASRDNRAPREAFF. DNA of the CDR3: TGTGCCAGCAGGGACAACAGGGCTCCCCGGGAAGCTTTCTTT.

The chain is built from TRBV24-1 and TRBJ2-7; TRBD2 matches at 8 bases. The CDR3 loop spans 15 amino acids. With 2 bases clipped from V and 2 bases from J, the junction kept 4 bases outside the gene matches. Germline values: CDR1 KGHDR, CDR2 SFDVKD. The CDR3 protein is CATSDSGGVAYEQYF. The CDR3 DNA follows: TGTGCCACCAGTGATTCGGGGGGGGTCGCCTACGAGCAGTACTTC.

The chain joins TRBV28 to TRBJ2-1, with a possible D match to TRBD2 (5 bases). Germline CDR1 is MDHEN and CDR2 is SYDVKM. Trimming shortened V by 1 base and J by 9 bases, and 13 bases separated the two germline ends. This CDR3 has 14 residues. CDR3 in DNA: TGTGCCAGCAGTTTATCCCGACTATTGAGTGAGCAGTTCTTC. Residues: CASSLSRLLSEQFF. The whole variable domain, remainder taken from reference TRBV28 and TRBJ2-1, is DVKVTQSSRYLVKRTGEKVFLECVQDMDHENMFWYRQDPGLGLRLIYFSYDVKMKEKGDIPEGYSVSREKKERFSLILESASTNQTSMYLCASSLSRLLSEQFFGPGTRLTVL.

Only a few counts were recorded for this clonotype. The J gene is TRBJ2-3, the V gene TRBV13; a possible D gene is TRBD2 (5 bases). The CDR3 runs to 15 residues. CDR1 and CDR2 (germline): PRHDT, FYEKMQ (reference sequence). V lost 4 bases and J lost 7, with 18 bases in between. The CDR3 nucleotides are TGTGCCAGCAGCTCCCGTCGTGCCGGAGGCTATACGCAGTATTTT. Translated, it gives CASSSRRAGGYTQYF.

V gene TRBV20-1 combines with J gene TRBJ2-7; TRBD1 agrees at 8 bases. With V trimmed by 8 bases and J by 0 bases, 6 bases remained unmatched. CDR1 is DFQATT, CDR2 SNEGSKA, per germline (reference sequence). This CDR3 comprises 13 residues. The CDR3 spells CSTGQGSSYEQYV. CDR3 sequence (DNA): TGCAGTACCGGACAGGGAAGCTCCTACGAGCAGTACGTC.